This T cell receptor (beta chain) stems from a study of CD8 T cells in ankylosing spondylitis. A single record per CDR3 protein comes from TCRdb applying MiXCR to the 5' RACE reads. The sample carries approximately 400,000 distinct CDR3 sequences, roughly 17% recorded once. Overall study results and limits: Some motif variants had been reported before (in reactive arthritis synovial fluid and blood). Ankylosing spondylitis blood appeared to carry a characteristic TCR beta motif of several highly homologous variants.

The germline gives CDR1 MNHNS, CDR2 SASEGT. Trimming pared 8 bases from V and 7 bases from J, leaving 15 bases between. The CDR3 spans 12 residues. The sample holds a few counts of this clonotype. The antigen remains undetermined. The TCR sequence derives from a male donor with ankylosing spondylitis. Sample: blood, either unsorted or a sorted T cell fraction (not recorded which). This rearrangement joins TRBV6-1 to TRBJ2-7; perhaps TRBD2 as D (6 bases). CDR3 loop: CASGPLALEQYF. As DNA, the CDR3 is TGTGCCAGCGGTCCTCTAGCGTTGGAGCAGTACTTC.